The sequence of this TCR beta chain was determined in a study of PD-1 blockade in mismatch repair-deficient tumors. Data came from immunoSEQ multiplex PCR; TCRdb stores just in-frame clones and leaves some out. Of more than 95,000 clones listed, 70% to 90% are singletons. Germline loops: CDR1 SGHAT, CDR2 FQNNGV. J lost 0 bases, V lost 1 base, and 7 bases had no gene match. The CDR3 has 18 amino acids. This chain connects TRBV11-2 to TRBJ1-5; TRBD1 agrees at 9 bases. This receptor was identified in an adult with mismatch repair-deficient cancer. The specimen comprised peripheral blood, sampled 44 weeks after starting pembrolizumab. The CDR3 DNA sequence: TGTGCCAGCAGCTTAGCTCGGGACAGGGAATATAGCAATCAGCCCCAGCATTTT. Translation gives CASSLARDREYSNQPQHF.